These 5 T cell receptor beta chains originate from one sample sequenced in a study of cytomegalovirus exposure and HLA in healthy donors. Measured with immunoSEQ multiplex PCR; TCRdb has only the in-frame clones, and not every one. The repertoire includes around 69,000 clones, roughly 95% of them detected once, and 4.5% to 5% sits in the top ten. Sequencing was done on a sample of PBMCs. These receptor sequences come from a woman younger than 30 in good health and CMV-seropositive.

The J gene is TRBJ1-1, the V gene TRBV6-5; a possible D gene is TRBD1 (5 bases). CDR1 is MNHEY and CDR2 is SVGAGI in the germline V gene. V was clipped by 10 bases and J by 1 base, with 13 bases between them. CDR3 length: 13 residues. The CDR3 region is CATYSGGNTEAFF. CDR3 nucleotides: TGTGCCACATATTCGGGGGGGAACACTGAAGCTTTCTTT.

V is TRBV28 and J is TRBJ2-7; 7 bases agree with TRBD2. Germline-derived CDR1 and CDR2 are MDHEN and SYDVKM. V trimming: 6 bases; J trimming: 1 base; junction bases outside the gene matches: 9. This CDR3 region has 15 residues. Written as DNA, the CDR3 is TGTGCCAGCAGATCTCCGGGACTACTGTCCTACGAGCAGTACTTC. Translation gives CASRSPGLLSYEQYF.

V gene TRBV28 combines with J gene TRBJ2-3; possibly TRBD1 for D (6 bases). The CDR3 runs 16 residues. The V gene's germline CDR1 is MDHEN and CDR2 SYDVKM. Trimming pared 6 bases from V and 5 bases from J, leaving 21 bases between. The CDR3 sequence: CASRTLGRGDRDTQYF. DNA for the CDR3: TGTGCCAGCAGGACCTTAGGCAGGGGAGATAGAGATACGCAGTATTTT.

V and J are TRBV7-2 and TRBJ1-4; the match to TRBD1 covers 9 bases. Trimming cost V 1 base and J 2 bases; bases outside gene matches: 8. Germline CDR1 and CDR2: SGHTA and FQGNSA. The CDR3 has 18 residues. CDR3 in amino acids: CASSLDRGRGYTNEKLFF. The CDR3 coding sequence is TGTGCCAGCAGCTTAGACAGGGGGCGTGGGTACACTAATGAAAAACTGTTTTTT.

The chain links TRBV28 to TRBJ2-1, with D unclear. V dropped 2 bases and J dropped 3 bases, with 5 bases sitting between them. The CDR3 contains 13 residues. CDR1 and CDR2 (germline): MDHEN, SYDVKM. CDR3 region: CASSLQFYNEQFF. DNA for the CDR3: TGTGCCAGCAGTTTACAGTTCTACAATGAGCAGTTCTTC.